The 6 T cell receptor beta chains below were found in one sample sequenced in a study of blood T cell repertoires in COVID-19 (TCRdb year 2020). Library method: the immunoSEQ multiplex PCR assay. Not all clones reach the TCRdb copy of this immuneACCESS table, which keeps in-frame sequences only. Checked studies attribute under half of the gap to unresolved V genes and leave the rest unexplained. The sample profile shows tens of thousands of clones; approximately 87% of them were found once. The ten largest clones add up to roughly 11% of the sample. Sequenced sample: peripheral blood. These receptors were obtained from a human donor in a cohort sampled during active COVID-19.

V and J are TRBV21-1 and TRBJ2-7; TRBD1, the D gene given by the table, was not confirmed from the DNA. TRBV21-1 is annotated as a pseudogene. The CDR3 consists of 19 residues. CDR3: CASSKVMLRTGLSPREQYF. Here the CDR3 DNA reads TGTGCCAGCAGCAAAGTAATGCTCAGGACAGGGTTATCTCCACGCGAGCAGTACTTC.

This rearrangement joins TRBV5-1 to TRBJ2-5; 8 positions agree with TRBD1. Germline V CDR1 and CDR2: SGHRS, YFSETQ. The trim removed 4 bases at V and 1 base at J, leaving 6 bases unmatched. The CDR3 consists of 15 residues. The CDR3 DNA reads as TGCGCCAGCAGCGTACGAGGGACAGGCCAAGAGACCCAGTACTTC. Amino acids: CASSVRGTGQETQYF.

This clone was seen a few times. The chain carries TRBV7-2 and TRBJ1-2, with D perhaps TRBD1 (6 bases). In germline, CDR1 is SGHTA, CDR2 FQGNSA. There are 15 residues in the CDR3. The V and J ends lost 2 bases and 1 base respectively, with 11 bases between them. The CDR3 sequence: CASSLQAGDNYGYTF. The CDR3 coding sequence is TGTGCCAGCAGCTTACAAGCAGGGGATAACTATGGCTACACCTTC.

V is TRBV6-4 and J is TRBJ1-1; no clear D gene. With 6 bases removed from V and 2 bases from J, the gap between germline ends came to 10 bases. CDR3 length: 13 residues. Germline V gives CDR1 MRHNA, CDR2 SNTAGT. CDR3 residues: CASSLTENTEAFF. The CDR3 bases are TGTGCCAGCAGCCTCACAGAAAACACTGAAGCTTTCTTT.

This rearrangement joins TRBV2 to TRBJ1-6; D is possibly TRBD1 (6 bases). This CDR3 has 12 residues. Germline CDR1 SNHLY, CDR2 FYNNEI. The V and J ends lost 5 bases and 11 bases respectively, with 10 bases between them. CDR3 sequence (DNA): TGTGCCAGCAGTACAGGGACGCCACCCCTCCACTTT. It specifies CASSTGTPPLHF. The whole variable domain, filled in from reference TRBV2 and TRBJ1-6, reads EPEVTQTPSHQVTQMGQEVILRCVPISNHLYFYWYRQILGQKVEFLVSFYNNEISEKSEIFDDQFSVERPDGSNFTLKIRSTKLEDSAMYFCASSTGTPPLHFGNGTRLTVT.

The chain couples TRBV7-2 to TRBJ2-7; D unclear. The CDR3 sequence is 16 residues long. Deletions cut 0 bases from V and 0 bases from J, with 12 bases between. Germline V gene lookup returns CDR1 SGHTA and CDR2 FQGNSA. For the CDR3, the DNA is TGTGCCAGCAGCTTAGCTGGCGGCCCGAGCTCCTACGAGCAGTACTTC. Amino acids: CASSLAGGPSSYEQYF.